Below are 8 T cell receptor beta chains sequenced from a single sample in a study of CD8+ T cells in alopecia areata. Extracted RNA was reverse transcribed into cDNA, the sequencing template. Clones were read by immunoSEQ multiplex PCR, and TCRdb kept only the in-frame ones, dropping some. The data show around 98,000 clones, with around 44% seen just once and 0.79% held by the top ten. The sample comprised CD4+ T cells sorted from blood. The receptors here all came from a human donor with alopecia areata.

This chain uses TRBV29-1 with TRBJ2-1, with TRBD2 identical over 13 bases. After removal of 7 bases from V and 0 bases from J, the junction contained 9 bases not matched to a gene. The CDR3 spans 17 residues. Looked up from germline, CDR1 is SQVTM and CDR2 is ANQGSEA. CDR3 nucleotide sequence: TGCAGCGGCGAACTAGCGGGAGGGCCTATCTCCTACAATGAGCAGTTCTTC. Protein: CSGELAGGPISYNEQFF.

This rearrangement joins TRBV30 to TRBJ2-7; D is ambiguous. Trimming took off 1 base at V and 4 bases at J, with 5 bases between the two ends. Germline V gene sequence: CDR1 GTSNPN, CDR2 SVGIG (reference sequence). The CDR3 totals 11 residues. The CDR3 DNA reads TGTGCCTGGAGTGCCGTATACGAGCAGTACTTC. It codes for CAWSAVYEQYF. The complete variable domain, with remaining parts taken from reference TRBV30 and TRBJ2-7, reads SQTIHQWPATLVQPVGSPLSLECTVEGTSNPNLYWYRQAAGRGLQLLFYSVGIGQISSEVPQNLSASRPQDRQFILSSKKLLLSDSGFYLCAWSAVYEQYFGPGTRLTVT.

This sequence joins TRBV28 and TRBJ2-7; D is perhaps TRBD1 (6 bases). The germline CDR1 and CDR2 sequences are MDHEN and SYDVKM. The CDR3 loop spans 15 amino acids. Trimming cost V 5 bases and J 5 bases, with 19 bases left between them. The CDR3 bases are TGTGCCAGCAGTCTCCCCCAGGGGCGAAGCCACGAGCAGTACTTC. Protein sequence: CASSLPQGRSHEQYF.

This chain links TRBV4-3 with TRBJ1-2; a possible D gene is TRBD1 (6 bases). CDR3 length: 14 residues. Trimming removed 0 bases at V and 4 bases at J, with 9 bases between. CDR1 LGHNA and CDR2 YSLEER come from the germline V gene. The CDR3 DNA follows: TGCGCCAGCAGCCAAGACCTCAGGGGCTATGGCTACACCTTC. Translation: CASSQDLRGYGYTF.

This chain uses TRBV30 with TRBJ2-2, with a possible D match to TRBD2 (5 bases). This CDR3 spans 14 amino acids. Looked up from germline, CDR1 is GTSNPN and CDR2 is SVGIG (reference sequence). Between the trimmed V and J ends, which lost 1 base and 3 bases, there was a span of 9 bases. The CDR3 nucleotides are TGTGCCTGGAGTGGAGGGCAATACACCGGGGAGCTGTTTTTT. Translation gives CAWSGGQYTGELFF.

CDR3 in DNA: TGCAGCGTTGAAGTAGCGGCCCAGAACACTGAAGCTTTCTTT. Translated, it gives CSVEVAAQNTEAFF. V and J are TRBV29-1 and TRBJ1-1; no reliable D call. CDR1 SQVTM and CDR2 ANQGSEA come from the germline V gene. Trimming pared 1 base from V and 1 base from J, leaving 10 bases between. The CDR3 runs to 14 residues.

V and J are TRBV7-2 and TRBJ1-2; no clear D gene. Germline V gene lookup returns CDR1 SGHTA and CDR2 FQGNSA. This CDR3 has 14 amino acids. The ends were cut back, 5 bases at V and 4 bases at J, with 14 bases in the middle. Here the CDR3 DNA reads TGTGCCAGCAGCCTTAACTCTGCTTCCTATGGCTACACCTTC. It encodes CASSLNSASYGYTF.

The V gene is TRBV29-1, the J gene TRBJ1-2; no clear D gene. V lost 2 bases, J lost 6 bases, and 7 bases lay in between. The germline gives CDR1 SQVTM, CDR2 ANQGSEA. This CDR3 spans 11 amino acids. The CDR3 loop is CSVERVHGYTF. CDR3 DNA sequence: TGCAGCGTTGAACGGGTTCATGGCTACACCTTC. Full variable domain (outside the CDR3, taken from reference TRBV29-1 and TRBJ1-2): SAVISQKPSRDICQRGTSLTIQCQVDSQVTMMFWYRQQPGQSLTLIATANQGSEATYESGFVIDKFPISRPNLTFSTLTVSNMSPEDSSIYLCSVERVHGYTFGSGTRLTVV.